The entry that follows covers one TCR beta chain sequence. The sample is drawn from a study of Ad26.COV2.S vaccination and SARS-CoV-2 variants. Study-level information: In the study, Ad26.COV2.S was injected intramuscularly once, or twice 56 days apart.

As to treatment: 19 received Ad26.COV2.S at low or high dose, single or two shots; about 5 received placebo; per-sample allocation not given. Day 63 after the first vaccine or placebo injection was the time point for sampling. The J segment lost 3 bases and the V segment lost 2 bases, leaving 4 bases of the junction unmatched. Germline loops: CDR1 SNHLY, CDR2 FYNNEI. The CDR3 contains 15 residues. Sequenced by immunoSEQ multiplex PCR; TCRdb stores in-frame clones only, minus some. The sample carries 400,000 to 450,000 clones, about 92% recorded once. The receptor was isolated from a person between 18 and 60 years old who received the Ad26.COV2.S COVID-19 vaccine or a placebo. Sequencing used peripheral blood, obtained in a trial of Ad26.COV2.S vaccine versus placebo. This rearrangement joins TRBV2 to TRBJ2-1, with 7 positions matching TRBD1. The DNA for the CDR3 is TGTGCCAGCAGTGAATCCCGGACAGGCTACAATGAGCAGTTCTTC. Translating it yields CASSESRTGYNEQFF. The full variable domain, rest sourced from reference TRBV2 and TRBJ2-1, is EPEVTQTPSHQVTQMGQEVILRCVPISNHLYFYWYRQILGQKVEFLVSFYNNEISEKSEIFDDQFSVERPDGSNFTLKIRSTKLEDSAMYFCASSESRTGYNEQFFGPGTRLTVL.